The rows below give T cell receptor beta chains drawn from one sample of a study of control samples from healthy donors and cancer patients. Clones were sequenced by immunoSEQ multiplex PCR, and TCRdb holds only the in-frame ones, with some missing. The sample contains tens of thousands of clones, about 90% of which appear only once. Sequenced: PBMCs. Source of these receptors: a woman aged 55 to 70 with head and neck cancer. Both conserved end residues are part of each CDR3. A D gene is named only where the DNA matches it firmly. Size is stated for part of the rows, as once, few or many counts, or as a class when the clone is expanded.

abundance: -
j_gene: TRBJ2-1
v_gene: TRBV25-1
d_gene: TRBD1
CDR3aa: CASSFGTVNEQFF
CDR3nt: TGTGCCAGCAGTTTTGGGACAGTCAATGAGCAGTTCTTC

abundance: -
j_gene: TRBJ2-3
v_gene: TRBV4-1
d_gene: -
CDR3aa: CASSQGLVGAGGTDTQYF
CDR3nt: TGCGCCAGCAGCCAAGGGCTGGTGGGGGCGGGAGGCACAGATACGCAGTATTTT

abundance: -
j_gene: TRBJ2-2
v_gene: TRBV6-4
d_gene: -
CDR3aa: CASSEDSTTGELFF
CDR3nt: TGTGCCAGCAGTGAAGACAGTACCACCGGGGAGCTGTTTTTT

abundance: -
j_gene: TRBJ2-7
v_gene: TRBV7-2
d_gene: -
CDR3aa: CASSSSPEYPYEQYF
CDR3nt: TGTGCCAGCAGCTCTAGCCCAGAGTACCCCTACGAGCAGTACTTC

abundance: -
j_gene: TRBJ2-7
v_gene: TRBV6-6
d_gene: -
CDR3aa: CASSYEREQYF
CDR3nt: TGTGCCAGCAGTTACGAGAGAGAGCAGTACTTC

abundance: -
j_gene: TRBJ2-1
v_gene: TRBV3-1/TRBV3-2
d_gene: TRBD2
CDR3aa: CASSQVLTSGAYNEQFF
CDR3nt: TGTGCCAGCAGCCAAGTTCTCACCAGCGGGGCCTACAATGAGCAGTTCTTC

abundance: -
j_gene: TRBJ2-3
v_gene: TRBV6-5
d_gene: TRBD2
CDR3aa: CASSTLAGSTDTQYF
CDR3nt: TGTGCCAGCAGTACCCTAGCGGGGTCCACAGATACGCAGTATTTT

abundance: -
j_gene: TRBJ2-5
v_gene: TRBV19
d_gene: -
CDR3aa: CASSIGRQETQYF
CDR3nt: TGTGCCAGTAGTATAGGTCGCCAAGAGACCCAGTACTTC

abundance: -
j_gene: TRBJ2-2
v_gene: TRBV4-2
d_gene: -
CDR3aa: CASSQVVSAQTGELFF
CDR3nt: TGTGCCAGCAGCCAAGTAGTGTCCGCCCAAACCGGGGAGCTGTTTTTT

abundance: few
j_gene: TRBJ2-1
v_gene: TRBV25-1
d_gene: -
CDR3aa: CASSVSSSYNEQFF
CDR3nt: TGTGCCAGCAGTGTCTCTAGTTCCTACAATGAGCAGTTCTTC

abundance: -
j_gene: TRBJ2-5
v_gene: TRBV9
d_gene: TRBD1
CDR3aa: CATSRGTGEQETQYF
CDR3nt: TGTGCCACCTCACGGGGGACAGGGGAGCAAGAGACCCAGTACTTC

abundance: few
j_gene: TRBJ1-1
v_gene: TRBV10-1
d_gene: -
CDR3aa: CASSERGLTEAFF
CDR3nt: TGCGCCAGCAGTGAACGGGGACTCACTGAAGCTTTCTTT

abundance: -
j_gene: TRBJ1-5
v_gene: TRBV2
d_gene: -
CDR3aa: CASRTAGNQPQHF
CDR3nt: TGTGCCAGCAGAACGGCGGGGAATCAGCCCCAGCATTTT

abundance: -
j_gene: TRBJ2-7
v_gene: TRBV6-4
d_gene: TRBD2
CDR3aa: CASSDPAGGNIYEQYF
CDR3nt: TGTGCCAGCAGTGACCCAGCGGGAGGAAATATCTACGAGCAGTACTTC

abundance: -
j_gene: TRBJ2-5
v_gene: TRBV7-9
d_gene: TRBD2
CDR3aa: CASSLGLAGGQETQYF
CDR3nt: TGTGCCAGCAGCTTAGGACTAGCGGGGGGCCAAGAGACCCAGTACTTC

abundance: -
j_gene: TRBJ1-6
v_gene: TRBV9
d_gene: TRBD1
CDR3aa: CASSASTGTGDVSPLHF
CDR3nt: TGTGCCAGCAGCGCAAGTACCGGGACAGGTGATGTTTCACCCCTCCACTTT

abundance: -
j_gene: TRBJ1-1
v_gene: TRBV10-2
d_gene: TRBD1
CDR3aa: CASAGQGIGDTEAFF
CDR3nt: TGCGCCAGCGCGGGACAGGGAATTGGTGACACTGAAGCTTTCTTT

abundance: -
j_gene: TRBJ2-1
v_gene: TRBV9
d_gene: -
CDR3aa: CASSTTQGRSYNEQFF
CDR3nt: TGTGCCAGCAGCACCACCCAGGGCCGGTCCTACAATGAGCAGTTCTTC

abundance: -
j_gene: TRBJ1-1
v_gene: TRBV30
d_gene: -
CDR3aa: CAWSVTTGNTEAFF
CDR3nt: TGTGCCTGGAGTGTTACGACAGGTAACACTGAAGCTTTCTTT

abundance: -
j_gene: TRBJ1-1
v_gene: TRBV11-2
d_gene: TRBD1
CDR3aa: CASSLQGARTEAFF
CDR3nt: TGTGCCAGCAGCTTACAGGGGGCGCGGACTGAAGCTTTCTTT

abundance: -
j_gene: TRBJ2-5
v_gene: TRBV7-3
d_gene: TRBD1
CDR3aa: CASSLMGQGRETQYF
CDR3nt: TGTGCCAGCAGCTTAATGGGACAGGGGAGGGAGACCCAGTACTTC

abundance: -
j_gene: TRBJ1-4
v_gene: TRBV28
d_gene: -
CDR3aa: CASSPGKGGTNEKLFF
CDR3nt: TGTGCCAGCAGTCCAGGGAAAGGTGGAACTAATGAAAAACTGTTTTTT

abundance: -
j_gene: TRBJ2-3
v_gene: TRBV11-3
d_gene: -
CDR3aa: CASSPGGETDTQYF
CDR3nt: TGTGCCAGCAGCCCGGGCGGGGAGACAGATACGCAGTATTTT

abundance: -
j_gene: TRBJ2-2
v_gene: TRBV5-1
d_gene: TRBD2
CDR3aa: CASSLPSGGNTGELFF
CDR3nt: TGCGCCAGCAGCTTACCCAGCGGGGGGAACACCGGGGAGCTGTTTTTT

abundance: -
j_gene: TRBJ1-4
v_gene: TRBV19
d_gene: -
CDR3aa: CASSIGERQKLFF
CDR3nt: TGTGCCAGTAGTATAGGGGAACGGCAAAAACTGTTTTTT

abundance: -
j_gene: TRBJ1-6
v_gene: TRBV19
d_gene: -
CDR3aa: CASSIQGQGASPLHF
CDR3nt: TGTGCCAGTAGTATCCAAGGGCAGGGAGCTTCACCCCTCCACTTT

abundance: -
j_gene: TRBJ1-2
v_gene: TRBV5-6
d_gene: -
CDR3aa: CASSLVTSNYGYTF
CDR3nt: TGTGCCAGCAGCTTGGTTACCAGCAACTATGGCTACACCTTC

abundance: -
j_gene: TRBJ2-7
v_gene: TRBV28
d_gene: -
CDR3aa: CASSLAGTYEQYF
CDR3nt: TGTGCCAGCAGTTTGGCGGGAACCTACGAGCAGTACTTC

abundance: -
j_gene: TRBJ2-1
v_gene: TRBV7-3
d_gene: TRBD2
CDR3aa: CASSPSGSSSYNEQFF
CDR3nt: TGTGCCAGCAGCCCAAGCGGGAGCTCCTCCTACAATGAGCAGTTCTTC

abundance: -
j_gene: TRBJ1-2
v_gene: TRBV3-1/TRBV3-2
d_gene: -
CDR3aa: CASSQVANYGYTF
CDR3nt: TGTGCCAGCAGCCAAGTGGCTAACTATGGCTACACCTTC

abundance: -
j_gene: TRBJ1-3
v_gene: TRBV7-8
d_gene: -
CDR3aa: CASSLLPGGPNSGNTIYF
CDR3nt: TGTGCCAGCAGCCTCCTGCCCGGAGGCCCAAACTCTGGAAACACCATATATTTT

abundance: -
j_gene: TRBJ2-5
v_gene: TRBV3-1/TRBV3-2
d_gene: TRBD2
CDR3aa: CASSQVAGVETQYF
CDR3nt: TGTGCCAGCAGCCAAGTAGCGGGAGTGGAGACCCAGTACTTC

abundance: -
j_gene: TRBJ2-2
v_gene: TRBV6-5
d_gene: TRBD1
CDR3aa: CASSRDRETGELFF
CDR3nt: TGTGCCAGCAGTAGGGACAGAGAAACCGGGGAGCTGTTTTTT

abundance: -
j_gene: TRBJ1-2
v_gene: TRBV24-1
d_gene: -
CDR3aa: CATQGDPGDYGYTF
CDR3nt: TGTGCCACCCAAGGGGACCCGGGGGACTATGGCTACACCTTC

abundance: -
j_gene: TRBJ1-4
v_gene: TRBV12-5
d_gene: TRBD1
CDR3aa: CASGRQGSEKLFF
CDR3nt: TGTGCTAGTGGACGACAGGGATCTGAAAAACTGTTTTTT

abundance: -
j_gene: TRBJ2-5
v_gene: TRBV19
d_gene: -
CDR3aa: CASSEQGGETQYF
CDR3nt: TGTGCCAGTAGCGAACAGGGTGGGGAGACCCAGTACTTC

abundance: -
j_gene: TRBJ1-1
v_gene: TRBV12-3/TRBV12-4
d_gene: -
CDR3aa: CASINEPPLGAFF
CDR3nt: TGTGCCAGCATCAACGAGCCTCCCCTTGGAGCTTTCTTT

abundance: -
j_gene: TRBJ2-5
v_gene: TRBV5-5
d_gene: TRBD2
CDR3aa: CASSVAGGPLETQYF
CDR3nt: TGTGCCAGCAGCGTAGCGGGAGGGCCATTAGAGACCCAGTACTTC